Listed here is a single T cell receptor beta chain. No antigen is known for it. This sample was included in a study of shared clonotypes between healthy human individuals. Whole-study findings and limits: Investigators collected only blood, and repertoires in tissues likely differ.

The CDR3 has 15 residues. CDR1 MGHRA and CDR2 YSYEKL come from the germline V gene. With V trimmed by 4 bases and J by 3 bases, 9 bases remained unmatched. Assay: immunoSEQ multiplex PCR; the TCRdb copy retains only in-frame clones and omits some. The table includes approximately 400,000 clones, around 96% detected once. Free of recent acute infections or vaccinations, the donors were healthy HIV-negative adults. The receptor was isolated from a man in his thirties or forties in good health. The specimen sequenced was memory CD8+ T cells sorted from blood. Subset given: CD45RO+ cells pooled with CCR7-negative TemRA cells. V usage is TRBV4-1 and J usage is TRBJ2-7; 7 nucleotides agree with TRBD2. CDR3 in amino acids: CASSLLGGGYYEQYF. The DNA of the CDR3 is TGCGCCAGCAGCCTCCTTGGGGGAGGGTACTACGAGCAGTACTTC.